The subject of this entry is one T cell receptor beta chain. Its antigen is still unknown. No base quality information exists; no much larger clone differs at one position. This sample is part of a study of CD8 T cells in Susac syndrome (dated by TCRdb to about 2019). Regarding the study in general: Of the Susac syndrome patients who were sequenced, under 10 were in clinical remission while more than five had clinically active disease. At the time of blood withdrawal, Susac syndrome patients were either therapy-naive, taking corticosteroids (with some also receiving IVIg), or on IVIg alone. Repertoire sequencing was used to test whether CD8+ T cell activation and differentiation in Susac syndrome was antigen driven.

The CDR3 covers 15 residues, taking in both the cysteine and the phenylalanine. Here the CDR3 DNA is all that survives: 45 bases in frame from base 1. V drops 0 bases and J drops 3 bases, leaving 11 bases in between. Per the germline V gene (reference sequence), DFQATT is the CDR1 and SNEGSKA is the CDR2. Peripheral blood CD8+ and CD4+ T cells from healthy donors, Susac syndrome patients and multiple sclerosis patients were profiled by high-throughput TCR beta sequencing. The Susac syndrome patients fulfilled recently defined diagnostic criteria for either definite or probable disease. Bulk CD8+ and CD4+ T cells were purified by magnetic negative isolation, while CD8+ TEMRA cells were enriched using FACS. Blood was collected in EDTA tubes and processed within 24 hours, with PBMCs isolated through density gradient centrifugation. PBMCs intended for TCR sequencing were frozen in liquid nitrogen and were later thawed in a 37 degrees C water bath. The sorted or isolated CD4+, CD8+ and CD8+ TEMRA cells had a purity of 90% or higher.

General conclusions and limits of the study: The study acknowledged that relatively few individuals were included in the TCR sequencing and HLA analysis. The CD4+ T cell repertoire of patients with Susac syndrome showed no detectable clonal expansion.

RNA was extracted with the RNeasy kit and roughly 0.5 to 1 ug was reverse transcribed using random hexamers. TCR beta CDR3 regions were amplified with the immunoSEQ multiplex PCR assay covering 54 Vbeta and 13 Jbeta segments. PCR amplification bias was corrected by using a synthetic template baseline for primer optimization and computational correction. The published analysis was carried out like this. Reads were annotated to V, D and J genes according to IMGT and were analyzed with immunoSEQ Analyzer, with only productive sequences retained. To calculate clonality, Shannon entropy was normalized by log2 of the number of productive unique sequences and then subtracted from one. Public and private clones were assessed among the 100 most prevalent clones of each patient and control. Clones were defined as Susac-specific when absent from the healthy and MS cohorts, from about 970 published viral clones and from other ImmuneACCESS disease sequences. TCRdb took the public reads, trimmed them with fastp at Q25, ran MiXCR for clone calling and kept in-frame beta chains. Duplicate CDR3 protein sequences are folded into a single record with the most common DNA and genes. TCRdb's processing, not the authors', yielded these V and J calls. The table for this sample lists around 170,000 distinct CDR3 sequences; roughly 95% of them were counted only once. In total, the top ten clones hold 0.095% to 0.15% of the sample.

The TCR originated in a human donor with Susac syndrome. The sample comprised CD4+ T cells from PBMCs. The chain couples TRBV20-1 to TRBJ1-4, with the D gene call left open. CDR3 sequence: CSARDVRTSNEKLFF. The nucleotides are TGCAGTGCTAGAGATGTAAGGACCTCTAATGAAAAACTGTTTTTT.